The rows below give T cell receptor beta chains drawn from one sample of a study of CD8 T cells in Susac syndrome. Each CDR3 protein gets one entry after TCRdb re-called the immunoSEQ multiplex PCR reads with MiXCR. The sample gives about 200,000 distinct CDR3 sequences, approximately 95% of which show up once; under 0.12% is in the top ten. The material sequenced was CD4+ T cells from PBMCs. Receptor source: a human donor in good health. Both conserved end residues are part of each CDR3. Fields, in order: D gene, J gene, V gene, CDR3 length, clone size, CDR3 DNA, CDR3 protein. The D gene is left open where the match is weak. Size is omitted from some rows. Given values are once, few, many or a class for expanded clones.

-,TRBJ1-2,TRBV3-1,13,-,TGTGCCAGCAGCGGCGGGGGCAATGGCGGCTACACCTTC,CASSGGGNGGYTF
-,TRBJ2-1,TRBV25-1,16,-,TGTGCCAGCAGTGCTGTCAGGGCAGCCCCCTACAATGAGCAGTTCTTC,CASSAVRAAPYNEQFF
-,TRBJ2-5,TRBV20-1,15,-,TGCAGTGCTGGAGATCGTAGGGGCTCGGGGGAGACCCAGTACTTC,CSAGDRRGSGETQYF
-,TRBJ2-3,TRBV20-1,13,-,TGCAGTCCCCGGGCGGGGAACACAGATACGCAGTATTTT,CSPRAGNTDTQYF
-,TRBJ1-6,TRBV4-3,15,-,TGCGCCAGCAGCCAGGTGACAGATCCGAACTCACCCCTCCACTTT,CASSQVTDPNSPLHF
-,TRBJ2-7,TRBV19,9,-,TGTGCCAGTAGCTACGAGCAGTACTTC,CASSYEQYF
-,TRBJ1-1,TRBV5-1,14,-,TGCGCCAGCAGCTTATTGGGGGGAGGCACTGAAGCTTTCTTT,CASSLLGGGTEAFF
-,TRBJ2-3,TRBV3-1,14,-,TGTGCCAGCAGCCAAGATTGGGCTGGGGATACGCAGTATTTT,CASSQDWAGDTQYF
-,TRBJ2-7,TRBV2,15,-,TGTGCCAGCAGCCCCGTGCGAGCAGCTACCGGCGAGCAGTACTTC,CASSPVRAATGEQYF
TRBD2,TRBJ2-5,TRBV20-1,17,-,TGCAGTGCTAGCGACAGAATAGCGGGGGGTAGCCAAGAGACCCAGTACTTC,CSASDRIAGGSQETQYF
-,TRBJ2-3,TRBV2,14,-,TGTGCCAGCAAATTCACCTACAGCACAGATACGCAGTATTTT,CASKFTYSTDTQYF
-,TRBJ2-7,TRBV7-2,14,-,TGTGCCAGCAGCGCCGACCCGAGCTCCTACGAGCAGTACTTC,CASSADPSSYEQYF
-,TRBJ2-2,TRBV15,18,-,TGTGCCACCAGCAGAGATGCCATTCTGGGGTCGAACACCGGGGAGCTGTTTTTT,CATSRDAILGSNTGELFF
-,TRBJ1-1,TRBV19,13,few,TGTGCCAGTAGTGCCACAGTGAACACTGAAGCTTTCTTT,CASSATVNTEAFF
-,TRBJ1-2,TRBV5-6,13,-,TGTGCCAGCAGCTTTTGGGGGCAGGATGGCTACACCTTC,CASSFWGQDGYTF